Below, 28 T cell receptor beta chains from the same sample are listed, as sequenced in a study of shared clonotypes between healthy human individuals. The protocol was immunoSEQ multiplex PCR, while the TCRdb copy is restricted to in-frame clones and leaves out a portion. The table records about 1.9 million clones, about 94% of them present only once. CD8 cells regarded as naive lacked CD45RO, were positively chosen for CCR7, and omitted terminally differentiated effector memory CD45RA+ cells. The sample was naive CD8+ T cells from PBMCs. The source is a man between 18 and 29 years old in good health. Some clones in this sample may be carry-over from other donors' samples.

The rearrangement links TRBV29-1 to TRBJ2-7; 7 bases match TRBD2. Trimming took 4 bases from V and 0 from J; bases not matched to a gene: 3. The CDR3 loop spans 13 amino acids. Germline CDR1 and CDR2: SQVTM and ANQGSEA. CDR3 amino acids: CSVVERGSYEQYF. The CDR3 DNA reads TGCAGCGTTGTAGAGCGGGGCTCCTACGAGCAGTACTTC.

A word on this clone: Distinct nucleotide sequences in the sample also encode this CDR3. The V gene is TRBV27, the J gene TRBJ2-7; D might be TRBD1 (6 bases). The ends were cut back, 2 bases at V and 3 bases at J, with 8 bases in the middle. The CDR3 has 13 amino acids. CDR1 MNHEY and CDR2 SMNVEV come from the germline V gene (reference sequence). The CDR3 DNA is TGTGCCAGCAGTTTAGAACAGGGCTACGAGCAGTACTTC. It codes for CASSLEQGYEQYF.

The CDR3 reads CSAADRPTNYGYTF. CDR3 nucleotides: TGCAGCGCTGCGGACAGACCCACTAACTATGGCTACACCTTC. This rearrangement joins TRBV29-1 to TRBJ1-2, with a tentative D call TRBD1 (6 bases). Germline V gene lookup returns CDR1 SQVTM and CDR2 ANQGSEA. The CDR3 length is 14 residues. The germline V and J ends were trimmed by 7 bases and 0 bases, with 15 bases remaining between them.

CDR3 loop: CASSQDRTVQETQYF. CDR3 coding DNA: TGCGCCAGCAGCCAAGACCGGACGGTCCAAGAGACCCAGTACTTC. The chain joins TRBV4-1 to TRBJ2-5; D remains ambiguous. Germline lookup yields CDR1 MGHRA and CDR2 YSYEKL. V was pared by 0 bases and J by 1 base, with 9 bases between. The CDR3 length is 15 residues.

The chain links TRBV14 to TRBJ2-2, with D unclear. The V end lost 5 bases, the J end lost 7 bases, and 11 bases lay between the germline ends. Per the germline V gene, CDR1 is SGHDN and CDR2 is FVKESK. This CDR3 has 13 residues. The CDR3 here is CASSVRSYGELFF. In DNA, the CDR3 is TGTGCCAGCAGCGTTCGGAGCTACGGGGAGCTGTTTTTT.

The CDR3 region is CASSLGLAGTEVIYEQYF. The CDR3 DNA reads as TGTGCCAGCAGCTTAGGACTAGCGGGAACCGAAGTAATCTACGAGCAGTACTTC. The chain employs TRBV7-8 and TRBJ2-7; 11 bases fit TRBD2. The CDR3 contains 18 residues. V shed 1 base and J 3 bases; nucleotides not matched to a gene: 11. The germline CDR1 and CDR2 sequences are SGHVS and FQNEAQ.

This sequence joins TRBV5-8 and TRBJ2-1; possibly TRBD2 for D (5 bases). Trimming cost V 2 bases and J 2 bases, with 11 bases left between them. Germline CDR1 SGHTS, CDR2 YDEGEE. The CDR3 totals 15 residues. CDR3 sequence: CASSFGVRPYNEQFF. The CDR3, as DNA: TGTGCCAGCAGCTTCGGGGTCCGGCCCTACAATGAGCAGTTCTTC.

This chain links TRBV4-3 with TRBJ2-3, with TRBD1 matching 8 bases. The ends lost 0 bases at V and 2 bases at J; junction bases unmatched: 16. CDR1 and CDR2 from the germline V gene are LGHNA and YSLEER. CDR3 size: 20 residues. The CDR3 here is CASSQDDGTGTTPFTDTQYF. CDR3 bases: TGCGCCAGCAGCCAAGACGACGGGACAGGTACAACTCCGTTCACAGATACGCAGTATTTT.

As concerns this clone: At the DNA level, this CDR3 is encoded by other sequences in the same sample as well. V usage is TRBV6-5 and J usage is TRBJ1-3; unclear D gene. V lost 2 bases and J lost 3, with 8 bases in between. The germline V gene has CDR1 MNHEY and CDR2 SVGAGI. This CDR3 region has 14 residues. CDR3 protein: CASSYSDGGNTIYF. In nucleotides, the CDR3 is TGTGCCAGCAGTTACAGCGACGGTGGAAACACCATATATTTT.

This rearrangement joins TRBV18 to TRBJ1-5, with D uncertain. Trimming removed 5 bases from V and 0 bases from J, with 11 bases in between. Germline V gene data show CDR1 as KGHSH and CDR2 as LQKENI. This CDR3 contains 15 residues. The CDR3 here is CASSSQPYSNQPQHF. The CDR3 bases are TGTGCCAGCTCATCGCAACCGTATAGCAATCAGCCCCAGCATTTT. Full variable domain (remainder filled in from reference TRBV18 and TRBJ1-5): NAGVMQNPRHLVRRRGQEARLRCSPMKGHSHVYWYRQLPEEGLKFMVYLQKENIIDESGMPKERFSAEFPKEGPSILRIQQVVRGDSAAYFCASSSQPYSNQPQHFGDGTRLSIL.

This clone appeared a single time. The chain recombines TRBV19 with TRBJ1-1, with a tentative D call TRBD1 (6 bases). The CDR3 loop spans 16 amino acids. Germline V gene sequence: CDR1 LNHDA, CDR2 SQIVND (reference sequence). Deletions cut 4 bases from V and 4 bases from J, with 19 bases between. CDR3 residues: CASSTAIQGRATEAFF. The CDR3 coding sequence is TGTGCCAGTAGTACCGCCATACAGGGTCGGGCCACTGAAGCTTTCTTT.

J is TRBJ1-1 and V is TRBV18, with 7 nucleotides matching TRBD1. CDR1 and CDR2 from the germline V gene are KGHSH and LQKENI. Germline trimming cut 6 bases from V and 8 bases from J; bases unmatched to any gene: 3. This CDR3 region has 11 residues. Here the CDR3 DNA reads TGTGCCAGCTCCGCGACAGGGGAAGCTTTCTTT. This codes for CASSATGEAFF.

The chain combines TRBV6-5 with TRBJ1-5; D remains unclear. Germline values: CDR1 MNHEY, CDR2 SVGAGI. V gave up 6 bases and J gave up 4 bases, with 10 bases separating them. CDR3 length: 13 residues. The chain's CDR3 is CASRETDNQPQHF. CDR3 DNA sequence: TGTGCCAGCAGGGAGACGGATAATCAGCCCCAGCATTTT.

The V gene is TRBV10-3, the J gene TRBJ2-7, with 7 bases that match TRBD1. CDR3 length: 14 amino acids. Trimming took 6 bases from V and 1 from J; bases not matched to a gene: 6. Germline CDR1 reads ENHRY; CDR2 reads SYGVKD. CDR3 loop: CAISMDRNSYEQYF. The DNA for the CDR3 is TGTGCCATCAGCATGGACAGGAATTCCTACGAGCAGTACTTC.

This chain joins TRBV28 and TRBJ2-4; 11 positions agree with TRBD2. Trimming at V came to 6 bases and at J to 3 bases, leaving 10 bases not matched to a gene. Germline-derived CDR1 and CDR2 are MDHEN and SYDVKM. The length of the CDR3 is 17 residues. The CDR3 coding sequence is TGTGCCAGCAGCCCCATACTAGCGGGAGAGGACAAAAACATTCAGTACTTC. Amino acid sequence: CASSPILAGEDKNIQYF.

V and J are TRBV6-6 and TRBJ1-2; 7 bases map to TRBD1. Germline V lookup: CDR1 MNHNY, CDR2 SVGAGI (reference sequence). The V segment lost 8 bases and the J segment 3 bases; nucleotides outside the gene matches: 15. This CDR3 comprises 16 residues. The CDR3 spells CASFSLTGAVYYGYTF. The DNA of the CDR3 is TGTGCCAGCTTTTCGCTAACAGGGGCCGTATACTATGGCTACACCTTC.

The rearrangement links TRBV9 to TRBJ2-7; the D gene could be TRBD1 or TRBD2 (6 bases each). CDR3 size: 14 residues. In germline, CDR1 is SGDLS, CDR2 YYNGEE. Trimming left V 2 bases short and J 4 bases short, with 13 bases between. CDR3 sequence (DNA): TGTGCCAGCAGCGTCGGAGGGGGTCTTTACGAGCAGTACTTC. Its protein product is CASSVGGGLYEQYF.

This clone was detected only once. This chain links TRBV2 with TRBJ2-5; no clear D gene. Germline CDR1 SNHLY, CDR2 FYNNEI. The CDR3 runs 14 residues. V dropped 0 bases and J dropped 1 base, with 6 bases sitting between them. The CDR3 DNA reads TGTGCCAGCAGTGAAGCGCTCCCCCAAGAGACCCAGTACTTC. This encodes CASSEALPQETQYF.

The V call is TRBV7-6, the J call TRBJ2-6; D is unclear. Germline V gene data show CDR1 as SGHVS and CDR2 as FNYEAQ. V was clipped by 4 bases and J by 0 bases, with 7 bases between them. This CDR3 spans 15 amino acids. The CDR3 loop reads CASSSEVSGANVLTF. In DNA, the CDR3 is TGTGCCAGCAGCTCTGAGGTCTCTGGGGCCAACGTCCTGACTTTC.

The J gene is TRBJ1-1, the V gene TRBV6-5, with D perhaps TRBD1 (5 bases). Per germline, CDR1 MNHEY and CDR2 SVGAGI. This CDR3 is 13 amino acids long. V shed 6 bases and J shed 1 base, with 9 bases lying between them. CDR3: CASSPDKNTEAFF. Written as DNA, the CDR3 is TGTGCCAGCAGCCCGGACAAGAACACTGAAGCTTTCTTT.

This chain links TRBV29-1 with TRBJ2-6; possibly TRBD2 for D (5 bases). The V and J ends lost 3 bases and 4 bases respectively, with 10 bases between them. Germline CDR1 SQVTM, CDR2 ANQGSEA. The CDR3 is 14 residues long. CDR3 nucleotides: TGCAGCGTTGAGGACGGGATAGGGGCCAACGTCCTGACTTTC. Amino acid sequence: CSVEDGIGANVLTF.

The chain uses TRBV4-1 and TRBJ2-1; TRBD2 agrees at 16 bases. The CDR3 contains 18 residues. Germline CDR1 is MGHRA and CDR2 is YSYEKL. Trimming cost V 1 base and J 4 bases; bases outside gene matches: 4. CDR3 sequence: CASSQVPGLAGGYNEQFF. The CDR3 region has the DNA TGCGCCAGCAGCCAAGTCCCGGGACTAGCGGGAGGGTACAATGAGCAGTTCTTC.

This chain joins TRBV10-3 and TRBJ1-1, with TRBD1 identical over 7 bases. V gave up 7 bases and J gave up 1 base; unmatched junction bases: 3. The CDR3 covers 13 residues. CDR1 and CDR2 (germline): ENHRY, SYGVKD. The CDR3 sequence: CAINDRANTEAFF. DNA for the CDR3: TGTGCCATCAATGACAGGGCGAACACTGAAGCTTTCTTT.

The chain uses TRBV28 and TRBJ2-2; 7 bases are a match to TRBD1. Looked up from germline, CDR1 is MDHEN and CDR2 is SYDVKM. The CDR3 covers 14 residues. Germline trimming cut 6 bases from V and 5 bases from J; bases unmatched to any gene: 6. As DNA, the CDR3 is TGTGCCAGCAGACCTGACAGGGCTACCGGGGAGCTGTTTTTT. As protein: CASRPDRATGELFF.

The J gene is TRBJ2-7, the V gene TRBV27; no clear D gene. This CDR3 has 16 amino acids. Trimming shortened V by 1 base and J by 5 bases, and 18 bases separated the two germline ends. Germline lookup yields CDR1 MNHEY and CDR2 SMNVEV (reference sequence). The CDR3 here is CASSLFTPTAGDEQYF. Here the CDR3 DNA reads TGTGCCAGCAGTTTATTTACCCCGACCGCTGGTGACGAGCAGTACTTC.

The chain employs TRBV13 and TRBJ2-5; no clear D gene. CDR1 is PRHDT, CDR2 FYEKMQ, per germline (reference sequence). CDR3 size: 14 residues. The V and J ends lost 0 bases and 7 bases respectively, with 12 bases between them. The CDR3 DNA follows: TGTGCCAGCAGCTTAGGGGCAGCCCTGGGGACCCAGTACTTC. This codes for CASSLGAALGTQYF.

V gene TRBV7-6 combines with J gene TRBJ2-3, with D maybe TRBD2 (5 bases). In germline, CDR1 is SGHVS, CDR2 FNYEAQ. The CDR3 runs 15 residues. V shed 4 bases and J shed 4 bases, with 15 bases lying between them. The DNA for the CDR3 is TGTGCCAGCAGCTCCGGCCCGGGGAGTCCAGATACGCAGTATTTT. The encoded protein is CASSSGPGSPDTQYF.

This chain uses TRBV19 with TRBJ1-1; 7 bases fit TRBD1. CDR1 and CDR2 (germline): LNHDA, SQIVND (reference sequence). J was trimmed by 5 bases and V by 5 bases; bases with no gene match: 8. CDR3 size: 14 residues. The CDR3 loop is CASSLAGGLTEAFF. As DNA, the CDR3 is TGTGCCAGTAGTCTAGCAGGGGGACTGACTGAAGCTTTCTTT.